The source of this T cell receptor beta chain is a study of CD8 T cells in ankylosing spondylitis. Findings and caveats of the study: Past studies reported some motif variants in reactive arthritis synovial fluid and blood. A TCR beta motif made of about 8 highly homologous variants seemed typical of ankylosing spondylitis blood.

With respect to this clonotype: Antigen specificity is unknown. Given a much more abundant clone one base away, this may be a read error.

CDR3 length: 14 residues. CDR1 SQVTM and CDR2 ANQGSEA come from the germline V gene. MiXCR was run by TCRdb on the 5' RACE reads, yielding one entry per CDR3 protein. This repertoire shows more than 650,000 distinct CDR3 sequences, approximately 12% found once; its top ten account for 0.51%. The rearrangement joins TRBV29-1 to TRBJ1-1; the D is unclear. The sample consisted of blood, either unsorted or a sorted T cell fraction (not recorded which). The sequence was collected from a male donor with ankylosing spondylitis. The CDR3 DNA reads as TGCAGCGTTCGTCAGGTTCTGTCGAACACTGAAGCTTACTTT. This encodes CSVRQVLSNTEAYF.